This TCR beta chain is from a study of beta chain features in type 1 diabetes. The overall study: Across every sample, around 110,000,000 sorted cells were examined in total.

Findings and limits, study-wide: Type 1 diabetes patients showed fewer insertions and more deletions at VDJ junctions. The study found moderately but significantly shorter TCRB CDR3s in all four CD4+ subsets of Type 1 diabetes patients.

The germline V and J ends were trimmed by 1 base and 8 bases, with 6 bases remaining between them. CDR3 size: 12 residues. Germline loops: CDR1 LGHNA, CDR2 YSLEER. The authors took one heparinised blood draw, averaging approximately 120 mL, from each donor. Once sorted, every population was more than 98% pure. The whole isolated RNA underwent reverse transcription, so sequencing captured expressed TCRB transcripts. The protocol was immunoSEQ multiplex PCR, while the TCRdb copy is restricted to in-frame clones and leaves out a portion. The sample lists roughly 150,000 clones; 7.8% were seen once. This clone appeared many times. Its antigen is not known.

V gene TRBV4-3 combines with J gene TRBJ2-1, with TRBD1 as a possible D gene (6 bases). This TCR derives from a woman in her 40s with type 1 diabetes. Sequenced: central memory CD4+ T cells from blood. The CDR3 is CASSQAGDEQFF. The CDR3 DNA is TGCGCCAGCAGCCAAGCAGGGGATGAGCAGTTCTTC.